This TCR beta chain was documented in a study of cytomegalovirus exposure and HLA in healthy donors. PCR primers comprised 60 Vbeta and 13 Jbeta primers. The method was immunoSEQ multiplex PCR; TCRdb's version includes in-frame clones alone and lacks a portion of them. The sample records some 130,000 clones, 72% being singletons. V was trimmed by 5 bases and J by 0 bases, leaving 11 bases between them. The germline V gene encodes CDR1 SNHLY and CDR2 FYNNEI. This CDR3 contains 15 residues. Sequenced input: PBMCs. V gene TRBV2 combines with J gene TRBJ2-1; D is unresolved. This sequence originates from a man in his fifties or sixties in good health and CMV-seropositive. Written as DNA, the CDR3 is TGTGCCAGCAGTCCGAGGCCGAGCTCCTACAATGAGCAGTTCTTC. It encodes CASSPRPSSYNEQFF.